One sample yielded the 18 T cell receptor beta chains listed below, sequenced in a study of T cells in localized non-small cell lung cancer. Generated by immunoSEQ multiplex PCR, the TCRdb table keeps only in-frame clones and is missing some. Among about 28,000 clones listed, 90% were seen once. The sample in question was peripheral blood, obtained before any cancer treatment. The source of these receptors is a woman aged 40-70 years with stage I lung adenocarcinoma.

The chain links TRBV7-2 to TRBJ2-3; TRBD1 aligns across 11 bases. CDR3 length: 15 residues. Germline-derived CDR1 and CDR2 are SGHTA and FQGNSA. Trimming at V came to 3 bases and at J to 6 bases, leaving 5 bases not matched to a gene. DNA for the CDR3: TGTGCCAGCAGCTTGTTCGGACAGGGGGCTGATACGCAGTATTTT. As protein: CASSLFGQGADTQYF.

The chain employs TRBV6-6 and TRBJ1-6, with a tentative D call TRBD1 (6 bases). In germline, CDR1 is MNHNY, CDR2 SVGAGI (reference sequence). The V end was cut by 3 bases, the J end by 6 bases, with 12 bases between. This CDR3 spans 15 amino acids. The CDR3 region has the DNA TGTGCCAGCAGTTATGCAGGGGTAGGTAATTCACCCCTCCACTTT. It translates to CASSYAGVGNSPLHF.

The chain links TRBV28 to TRBJ1-1, with D unresolved. From germline, CDR1 is MDHEN and CDR2 SYDVKM. The CDR3 is 12 amino acids. The V end lost 6 bases, the J end lost 2 bases, and 7 bases lay between the germline ends. CDR3 nucleotides: TGTGCCAGCAGAGAGGGAAACACTGAAGCTTTCTTT. Protein product: CASREGNTEAFF.

The chain employs TRBV5-6 and TRBJ2-1; 9 positions agree with TRBD1. CDR3 length: 15 residues. V lost 4 bases and J lost 5; bases outside the gene matches: 7. Germline CDR1 and CDR2: SGHDT and YYEEEE. DNA for the CDR3: TGTGCCAGCAGCCGAAGGACAGGGGCGCACAATGAGCAGTTCTTC. This translates into CASSRRTGAHNEQFF.

The chain is built from TRBV5-4 and TRBJ2-7; D tentatively fits TRBD1 or TRBD2 (6 bases each). The CDR3 is 16 amino acids. The germline gives CDR1 SGHNT, CDR2 YYREEE (reference sequence). V shed 4 bases and J shed 9 bases, with 26 bases lying between them. The CDR3 is CASSPRGAGREVGQYF. CDR3 coding DNA: TGTGCCAGCAGCCCGAGGGGGGCGGGAAGGGAAGTCGGGCAGTACTTC.

The chain recombines TRBV28 with TRBJ1-1; 7 bases are a match to TRBD1. The CDR3 is made up of 15 amino acids. Germline lookup yields CDR1 MDHEN and CDR2 SYDVKM. With V trimmed by 3 bases and J by 8 bases, 12 bases remained unmatched. CDR3 sequence reads: CASSLGVTTGEEAFF. The CDR3 nucleotides read TGTGCCAGCAGTTTGGGCGTAACAACAGGGGAAGAAGCTTTCTTT.

A single count supports this clone. The rearrangement uses TRBV15 and TRBJ1-4; 9 nucleotides line up with TRBD1. The germline V gene encodes CDR1 LNHNV and CDR2 YYDKDF (reference sequence). This CDR3 comprises 16 residues. V shed 3 bases and J 5 bases; nucleotides not matched to a gene: 7. CDR3 DNA: TGTGCCACCAGCAGCTTTTCAGGACAGGGGAATGAAAAACTGTTTTTT. Amino acid sequence: CATSSFSGQGNEKLFF. The variable domain in full, completed from reference TRBV15 and TRBJ1-4, reads DAMVIQNPRYQVTQFGKPVTLSCSQTLNHNVMYWYQQKSSQAPKLLFHYYDKDFNNEADTPDNFQSRRPNTSFCFLDIRSPGLGDTAMYLCATSSFSGQGNEKLFFGSGTQLSVL.

This clone appeared a single time. The chain joins TRBV7-8 to TRBJ1-1; 7 nucleotides match TRBD1. Germline CDR1 and CDR2: SGHVS and FQNEAQ. The length of the CDR3 is 13 residues. Unmatched junction bases numbered 2, after V lost 5 bases and J lost 2 bases. CDR3 sequence (DNA): TGTGCCAGCAGCCAGGGGGGAAACACTGAAGCTTTCTTT. Translation: CASSQGGNTEAFF.

The chain has TRBV27 and TRBJ1-2; 8 bases line up with TRBD1. Germline V gene data show CDR1 as MNHEY and CDR2 as SMNVEV (reference sequence). The J segment lost 5 bases and the V segment lost 6 bases, leaving 8 bases of the junction unmatched. This CDR3 region has 14 residues. CDR3 coding DNA: TGTGCCAGCAGGGGGAACAGGGGGGGTTATGGCTACACCTTC. It codes for CASRGNRGGYGYTF.

The gene calls are TRBV7-8 and TRBJ2-5; D might be TRBD2 (6 bases). From germline, CDR1 is SGHVS and CDR2 FQNEAQ. CDR3 length equals 13 residues. Trimming removed 6 bases at V and 5 bases at J, with 13 bases between. This CDR3 is CASSVGGFETQYF. The DNA for the CDR3 is TGTGCCAGCAGTGTTGGGGGGTTTGAGACCCAGTACTTC. Supplemented by reference TRBV7-8 and TRBJ2-5, the full variable domain reads GAGVSQSPRYKVAKRGQDVALRCDPISGHVSLFWYQQALGQGPEFLTYFQNEAQLDKSGLPSDRFFAERPEGSVSTLKIQRTQQEDSAVYLCASSVGGFETQYFGPGTRLLVL.

The chain couples TRBV7-2 to TRBJ1-2, with D possibly being TRBD1 (5 bases). V lost 2 bases to trimming and J lost 4 bases, with 14 bases between them. The CDR3 covers 15 residues. Per the germline V gene, CDR1 is SGHTA and CDR2 is FQGNSA. This CDR3 reads CASSLNLGRSYGYTF. The CDR3 coding sequence is TGTGCCAGCAGCTTAAATTTGGGGCGGTCCTATGGCTACACCTTC.

The rearrangement uses TRBV5-1 and TRBJ1-4; maybe TRBD1 (5 bases). This CDR3 is 15 amino acids long. Trimming took 4 bases from V and 7 from J, leaving 17 bases between them. The germline V gene has CDR1 SGHRS and CDR2 YFSETQ. CDR3 protein: CASSQRDPPGEKLFF. CDR3 nucleotide sequence: TGCGCCAGCAGCCAGAGGGACCCCCCCGGTGAAAAACTGTTTTTT.

This chain joins TRBV2 and TRBJ1-5; tentative D call: TRBD1 (5 bases). Germline V gene data show CDR1 as SNHLY and CDR2 as FYNNEI. The CDR3 length is 13 residues. Trimming took 6 bases from V and 7 from J, leaving 13 bases between them. This chain's CDR3 is CASRVREGQPQHF. The DNA of the CDR3 is TGTGCCAGCAGGGTCAGGGAGGGCCAGCCCCAGCATTTT.

This chain links TRBV6-1 with TRBJ2-2, with 14 bases lining up with TRBD2. CDR3 length: 18 amino acids. Germline CDR1 and CDR2: MNHNS and SASEGT. V lost 2 bases, J lost 6 bases, and 8 bases stayed unmatched. CDR3 sequence: CASSEWGLAGVLAGELFF. The CDR3 DNA follows: TGTGCCAGCAGTGAATGGGGACTAGCGGGAGTTTTGGCCGGGGAGCTGTTTTTT.

CDR3 bases: TGCGCCAGCAGCTGGGAGGGACAGGGGGCGCGAAACACTGAAGCTTTCTTT. Translated: CASSWEGQGARNTEAFF. The V call is TRBV5-1, the J call TRBJ1-1, with 12 bases aligning to TRBD1. V gave up 3 bases and J gave up 2 bases; unmatched junction bases: 8. Germline V gene sequence: CDR1 SGHRS, CDR2 YFSETQ. There are 17 residues in the CDR3. The whole variable domain, filled in from reference TRBV5-1 and TRBJ1-1, reads KAGVTQTPRYLIKTRGQQVTLSCSPISGHRSVSWYQQTPGQGLQFLFEYFSETQRNKGNFPGRFSGRQFSNSRSEMNVSTLELGDSALYLCASSWEGQGARNTEAFFGQGTRLTVV.

V is TRBV7-2 and J is TRBJ2-7, with D possibly called TRBD1 or TRBD2 (5 bases each). Trimming removed 4 bases from V and 0 bases from J, with 10 bases in between. The V gene's germline CDR1 is SGHTA and CDR2 FQGNSA. The CDR3 extends over 14 amino acids. As DNA, the CDR3 is TGTGCCAGCAGCTGGGACGGTAACTCCTACGAGCAGTACTTC. It specifies CASSWDGNSYEQYF.

The V call is TRBV4-3, the J call TRBJ2-4, with D tentatively TRBD1 (6 bases). The CDR3 extends over 18 amino acids. Germline V gene sequence: CDR1 LGHNA, CDR2 YSLEER. Between the trimmed V and J ends, which lost 0 bases and 0 bases, there was a span of 15 bases. The CDR3 DNA reads TGCGCCAGCAGCCAAGATCTTCCGACAGGTCAAGCCAAAAACATTCAGTACTTC. It is translated as CASSQDLPTGQAKNIQYF.

The chain is built from TRBV30 and TRBJ2-6; D not certain. The germline V gene encodes CDR1 GTSNPN and CDR2 SVGIG (reference sequence). The V end was cut by 0 bases, the J end by 0 bases, with 12 bases between. This CDR3 spans 17 amino acids. CDR3 in DNA: TGTGCCTGGAGTGTACGTGGTGTAAACTCTGGGGCCAACGTCCTGACTTTC. It specifies CAWSVRGVNSGANVLTF.